This T cell receptor (beta chain) stems from a study of T cells in Graves' hyperthyroidism and ophthalmopathy. Findings and limits, study-wide: Model-based prediction identified ophthalmopathy a median around 6.5 months prior to its onset.

The CDR3 spans 13 residues. Germline CDR1 is SEHNR and CDR2 is FQNEAQ (reference sequence). Trimming removed 6 bases at V and 1 base at J, with 9 bases between. This clonotype has ten or more counts. Its antigen remains unidentified. Amplified TCR beta CDR3 regions came from RNA transcripts. Using the HTBI primer set, a first-round RT-PCR was run on the TCR CDR3. TCRdb fed the multiplex PCR reads into MiXCR, producing one record per CDR3 protein. The sample consists of 560,000 or so distinct CDR3 sequences, about half of them appearing once. Patients counted as stable if ophthalmopathy did not develop within 18 months. Newly diagnosed patients aged 18 to 65 had hyperthyroidism of under 2 months' duration.

The chain has TRBV7-9 and TRBJ1-1; D possibly corresponds to TRBD1 (6 bases). Sequenced sample: peripheral blood or thyroid tissue (not recorded which). The receptor's source is a woman aged 18-29 years with Graves' hyperthyroidism. CDR3 loop: CASRLQGNTEAFF. Written as DNA, the CDR3 is TGTGCCAGCAGGCTACAGGGGAACACTGAAGCTTTCTTT.